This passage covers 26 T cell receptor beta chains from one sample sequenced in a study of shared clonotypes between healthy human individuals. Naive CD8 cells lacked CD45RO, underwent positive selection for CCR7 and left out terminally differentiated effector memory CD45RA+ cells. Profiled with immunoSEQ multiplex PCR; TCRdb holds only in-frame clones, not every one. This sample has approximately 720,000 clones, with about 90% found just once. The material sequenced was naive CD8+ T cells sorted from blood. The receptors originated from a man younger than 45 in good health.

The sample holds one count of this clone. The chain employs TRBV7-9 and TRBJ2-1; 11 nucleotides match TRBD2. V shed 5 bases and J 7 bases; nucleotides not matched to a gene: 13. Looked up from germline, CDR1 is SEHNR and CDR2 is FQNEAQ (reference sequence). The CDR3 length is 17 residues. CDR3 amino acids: CASSTVGTSGRLNEQFF. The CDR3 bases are TGTGCCAGCAGCACGGTGGGGACTAGCGGCCGATTAAATGAGCAGTTCTTC. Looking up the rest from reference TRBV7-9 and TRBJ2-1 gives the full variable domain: DTGVSQNPRHKITKRGQNVTFRCDPISEHNRLYWYRQTLGQGPEFLTYFQNEAQLEKSRLLSDRFSAERPKGSFSTLEIQRTEQGDSAMYLCASSTVGTSGRLNEQFFGPGTRLTVL.

The CDR3: CASSVDSYRGYEQYF. The CDR3 DNA reads TGTGCCAGCAGCGTGGACTCTTACCGGGGCTACGAGCAGTACTTC. The chain is built from TRBV9 and TRBJ2-7; D might be TRBD2 (5 bases). The CDR3 length is 15 residues. Deletions cut 2 bases from V and 3 bases from J, with 15 bases between. Germline loops: CDR1 SGDLS, CDR2 YYNGEE.

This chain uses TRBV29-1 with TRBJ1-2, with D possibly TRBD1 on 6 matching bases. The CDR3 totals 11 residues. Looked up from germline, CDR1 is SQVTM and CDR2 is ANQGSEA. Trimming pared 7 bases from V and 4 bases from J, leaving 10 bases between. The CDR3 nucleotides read TGCAGCGCGCGGACAGCCTATGGCTACACCTTC. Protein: CSARTAYGYTF.

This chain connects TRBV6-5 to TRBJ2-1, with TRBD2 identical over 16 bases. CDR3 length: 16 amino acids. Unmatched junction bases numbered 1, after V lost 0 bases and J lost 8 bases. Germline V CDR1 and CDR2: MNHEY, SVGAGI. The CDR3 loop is CASSYSGTSGRDEQFF. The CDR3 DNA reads TGTGCCAGCAGTTACTCTGGGACTAGCGGGAGGGATGAGCAGTTCTTC.

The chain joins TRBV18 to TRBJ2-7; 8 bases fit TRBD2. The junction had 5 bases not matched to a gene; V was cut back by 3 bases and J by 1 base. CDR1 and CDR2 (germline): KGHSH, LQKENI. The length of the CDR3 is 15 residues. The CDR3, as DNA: TGTGCCAGCTCACCGGGAAGCGGGAGTTCCTACGAGCAGTACTTC. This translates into CASSPGSGSSYEQYF. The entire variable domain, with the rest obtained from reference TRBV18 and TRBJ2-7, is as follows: NAGVMQNPRHLVRRRGQEARLRCSPMKGHSHVYWYRQLPEEGLKFMVYLQKENIIDESGMPKERFSAEFPKEGPSILRIQQVVRGDSAAYFCASSPGSGSSYEQYFGPGTRLTVT.

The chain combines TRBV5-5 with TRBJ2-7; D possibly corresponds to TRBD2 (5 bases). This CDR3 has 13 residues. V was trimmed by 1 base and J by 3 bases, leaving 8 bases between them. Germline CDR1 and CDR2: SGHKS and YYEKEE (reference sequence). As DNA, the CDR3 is TGTGCCAGCAGCTTGCGAGCGGTCTACGAGCAGTACTTC. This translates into CASSLRAVYEQYF. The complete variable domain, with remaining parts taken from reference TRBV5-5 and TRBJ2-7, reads DAGVTQSPTHLIKTRGQQVTLRCSPISGHKSVSWYQQVLGQGPQFIFQYYEKEERGRGNFPDRFSARQFPNYSSELNVNALLLGDSALYLCASSLRAVYEQYFGPGTRLTVT.

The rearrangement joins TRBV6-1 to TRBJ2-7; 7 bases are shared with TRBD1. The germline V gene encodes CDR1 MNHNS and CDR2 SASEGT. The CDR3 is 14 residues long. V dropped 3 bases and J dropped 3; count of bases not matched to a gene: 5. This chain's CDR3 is CASSEGQRIYEQYF. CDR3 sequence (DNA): TGTGCCAGCAGTGAGGGACAGAGGATCTACGAGCAGTACTTC.

The CDR3 sequence is CASSLPRAGSPGNEQFF. The CDR3 bases are TGCGCCAGCAGCTTGCCACGAGCGGGAAGCCCGGGCAATGAGCAGTTCTTC. The chain is built from TRBV5-1 and TRBJ2-1, with 7 bases aligning to TRBD2. The J segment lost 6 bases and the V segment lost 1 base, leaving 13 bases of the junction unmatched. Per germline, CDR1 SGHRS and CDR2 YFSETQ. The CDR3 has 17 amino acids.

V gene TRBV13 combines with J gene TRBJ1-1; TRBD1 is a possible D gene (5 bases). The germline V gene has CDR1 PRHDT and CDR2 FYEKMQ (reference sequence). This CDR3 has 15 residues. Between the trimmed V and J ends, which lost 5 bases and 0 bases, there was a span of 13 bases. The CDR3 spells CASSPEGRLNTEAFF. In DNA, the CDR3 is TGTGCCAGCAGCCCCGAGGGACGGTTGAACACTGAAGCTTTCTTT.

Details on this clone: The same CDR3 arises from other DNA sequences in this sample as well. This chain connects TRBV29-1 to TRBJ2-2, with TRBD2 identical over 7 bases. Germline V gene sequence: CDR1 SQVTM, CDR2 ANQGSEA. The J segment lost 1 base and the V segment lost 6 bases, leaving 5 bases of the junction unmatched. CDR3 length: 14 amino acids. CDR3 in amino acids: CSVAGTKNTGELFF. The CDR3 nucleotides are TGCAGCGTCGCCGGGACTAAGAACACCGGGGAGCTGTTTTTT.

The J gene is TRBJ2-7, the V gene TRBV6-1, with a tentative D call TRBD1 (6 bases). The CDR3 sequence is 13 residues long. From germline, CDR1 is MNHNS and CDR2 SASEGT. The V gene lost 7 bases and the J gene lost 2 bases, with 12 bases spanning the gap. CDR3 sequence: CASNEDSPYEQYF. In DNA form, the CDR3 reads TGTGCCAGCAATGAGGACAGCCCCTACGAGCAGTACTTC.

The CDR3 here is CASSSEVGLADNEQFF. The CDR3 DNA follows: TGTGCCAGCAGTTCGGAAGTAGGACTAGCGGACAATGAGCAGTTCTTC. The J gene is TRBJ2-1, the V gene TRBV27, with TRBD2 identical over 10 bases. Unmatched junction bases numbered 8, after V lost 4 bases and J lost 5 bases. Germline V gene data show CDR1 as MNHEY and CDR2 as SMNVEV (reference sequence). The CDR3 is 16 amino acids.

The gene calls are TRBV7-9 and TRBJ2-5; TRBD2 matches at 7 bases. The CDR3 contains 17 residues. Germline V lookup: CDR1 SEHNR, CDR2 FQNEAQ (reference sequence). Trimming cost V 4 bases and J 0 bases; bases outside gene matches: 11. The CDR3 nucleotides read TGTGCCAGCAGCTCCACGGTTAGTGGGAGGGACCAAGAGACCCAGTACTTC. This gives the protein CASSSTVSGRDQETQYF.

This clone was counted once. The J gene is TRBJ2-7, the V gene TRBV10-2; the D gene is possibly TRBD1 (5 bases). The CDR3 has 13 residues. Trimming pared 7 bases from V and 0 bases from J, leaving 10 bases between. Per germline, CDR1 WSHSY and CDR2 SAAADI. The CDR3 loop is CASTLTASYEQYF. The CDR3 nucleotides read TGCGCCAGCACCCTGACAGCCTCCTACGAGCAGTACTTC.

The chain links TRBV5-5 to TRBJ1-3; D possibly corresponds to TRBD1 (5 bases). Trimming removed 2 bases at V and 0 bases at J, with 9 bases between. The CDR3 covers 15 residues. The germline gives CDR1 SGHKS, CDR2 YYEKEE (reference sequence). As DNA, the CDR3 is TGTGCCAGCAGCTTAGGGGAAAGCTCTGGAAACACCATATATTTT. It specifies CASSLGESSGNTIYF.

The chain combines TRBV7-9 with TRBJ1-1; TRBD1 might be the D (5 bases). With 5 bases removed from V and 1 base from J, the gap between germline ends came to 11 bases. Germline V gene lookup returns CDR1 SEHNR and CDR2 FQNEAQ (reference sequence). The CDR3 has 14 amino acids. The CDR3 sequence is CASSNRTRNTEAFF. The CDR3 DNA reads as TGTGCCAGCAGCAACCGGACAAGGAACACTGAAGCTTTCTTT.

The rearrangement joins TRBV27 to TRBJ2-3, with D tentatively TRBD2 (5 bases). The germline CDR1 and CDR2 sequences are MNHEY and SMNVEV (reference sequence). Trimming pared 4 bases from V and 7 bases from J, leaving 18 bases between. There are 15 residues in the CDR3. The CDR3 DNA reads TGTGCCAGCAGTTCGACCGGACTCGCGGTGCATACGCAGTATTTT. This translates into CASSSTGLAVHTQYF.

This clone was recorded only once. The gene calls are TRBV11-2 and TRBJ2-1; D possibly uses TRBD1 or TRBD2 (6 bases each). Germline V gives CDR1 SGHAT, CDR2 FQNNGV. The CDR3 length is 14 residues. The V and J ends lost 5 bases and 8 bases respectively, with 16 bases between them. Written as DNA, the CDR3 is TGTGCCAGCAGCGCTCGTTGGGGGGCCGATGAGCAGTTCTTC. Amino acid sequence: CASSARWGADEQFF.

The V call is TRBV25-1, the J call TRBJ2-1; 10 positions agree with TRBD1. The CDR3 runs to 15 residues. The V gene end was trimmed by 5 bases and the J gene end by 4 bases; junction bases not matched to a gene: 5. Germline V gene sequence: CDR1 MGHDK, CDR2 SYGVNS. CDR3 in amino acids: CASSLEDRGYNEQFF. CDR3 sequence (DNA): TGTGCCAGCAGTTTGGAGGACAGGGGGTACAATGAGCAGTTCTTC.

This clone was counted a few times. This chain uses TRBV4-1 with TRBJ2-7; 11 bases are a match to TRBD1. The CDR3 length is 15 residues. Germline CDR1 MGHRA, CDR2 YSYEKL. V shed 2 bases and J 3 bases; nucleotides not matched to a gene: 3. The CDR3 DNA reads TGCGCCAGCAGCCAACTTGGGACAGGGGGCTACGAGCAGTACTTC. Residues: CASSQLGTGGYEQYF.

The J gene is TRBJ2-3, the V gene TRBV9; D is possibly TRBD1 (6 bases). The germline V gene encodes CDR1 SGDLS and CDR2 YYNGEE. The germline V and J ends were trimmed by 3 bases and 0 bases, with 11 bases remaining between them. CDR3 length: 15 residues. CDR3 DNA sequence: TGTGCCAGCAGCGAGGCGGACAGCAGCACAGATACGCAGTATTTT. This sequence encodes CASSEADSSTDTQYF.

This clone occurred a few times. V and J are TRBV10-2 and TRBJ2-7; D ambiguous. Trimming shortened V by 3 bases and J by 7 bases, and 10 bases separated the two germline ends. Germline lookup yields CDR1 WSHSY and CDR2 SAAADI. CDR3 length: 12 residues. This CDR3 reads CASSEGYREQYF. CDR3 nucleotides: TGCGCCAGCAGTGAAGGCTATAGAGAGCAGTACTTC.

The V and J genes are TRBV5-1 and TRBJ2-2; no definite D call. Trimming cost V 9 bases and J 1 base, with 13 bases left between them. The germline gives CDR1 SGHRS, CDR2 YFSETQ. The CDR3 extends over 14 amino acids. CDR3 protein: CATRWALNTGELFF. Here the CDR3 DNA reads TGCGCCACCCGTTGGGCCCTGAACACCGGGGAGCTGTTTTTT.

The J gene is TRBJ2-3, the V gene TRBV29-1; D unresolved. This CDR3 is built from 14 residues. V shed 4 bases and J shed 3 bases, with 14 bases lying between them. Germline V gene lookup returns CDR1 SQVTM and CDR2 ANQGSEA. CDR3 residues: CSVAVLGYTDTQYF. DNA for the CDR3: TGCAGCGTTGCAGTATTGGGGTATACAGATACGCAGTATTTT.

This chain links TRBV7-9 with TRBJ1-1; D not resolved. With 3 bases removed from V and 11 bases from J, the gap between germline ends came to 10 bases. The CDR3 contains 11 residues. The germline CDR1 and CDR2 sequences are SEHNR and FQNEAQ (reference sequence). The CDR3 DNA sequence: TGTGCCAGCAGCTTGGGGTGGTATGCTTTCTTT. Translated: CASSLGWYAFF.

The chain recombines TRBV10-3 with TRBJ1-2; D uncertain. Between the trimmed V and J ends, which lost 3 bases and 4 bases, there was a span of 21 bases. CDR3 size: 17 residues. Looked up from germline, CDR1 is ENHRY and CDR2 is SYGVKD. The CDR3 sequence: CAISDPEFAETPYGYTF. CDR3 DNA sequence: TGTGCCATCAGTGACCCGGAGTTTGCGGAGACCCCCTATGGCTACACCTTC.